This TCR beta chain was profiled in a study of T cells in Graves' hyperthyroidism and ophthalmopathy (dated by TCRdb to the late 2010s). Broadly, across the study: Peripheral blood samples were taken at initial diagnosis, before any treatment was given. Thyroid tissue and blood T-cell repertoires from roughly 6 Graves' hyperthyroidism patients were also compared in the study. The approximately 100 discovery patients were divided at random into training and test sets in a 7:3 ratio. An independent validation cohort of around 19 hyperthyroidism patients and 17 patients who later progressed to ophthalmopathy tested prospective prediction of ophthalmopathy. TCR V-J signatures able to tell the groups apart were searched for in a discovery cohort of some 97 patients, of whom roughly 42 had Graves' ophthalmopathy and 57 had stable Graves' hyperthyroidism. The paper reports TCR Vbeta CDR3 sequencing of some 140 peripheral blood samples: 43 ophthalmopathy, over 70 hyperthyroidism and around 17 progressor patients. After sampling, hyperthyroidism patients received methimazole starting at 30 mg daily, and ophthalmopathy patients received high-dose intravenous methylprednisolone. Overall study results and their limits: A 13 V-J signature model separated ophthalmopathy from stable hyperthyroidism, with about 90% sensitivity and roughly 84% specificity in cross-validation and 80%/75% in testing. Most expanded thyroid clonotypes (frequency above 0.001) were also found in blood, which suggests that blood repertoires may mirror thyroid immune responses. In validation, progression to ophthalmopathy was predicted by the model with around 71% sensitivity and around 76% specificity, a median of around 5.9 months before onset. Sample size was not statistically predetermined, and investigators were not blinded to group allocation.

In the ophthalmopathy patients, disease was moderately to severely active, with a Clinical Activity Score of 3 or more, a NOSPECS grade of 4 or more, and a duration of less than 3 months. Exclusion was applied to patients with uncontrolled infections, other autoimmune diseases, pregnancy or lactation. Diagnoses were established on the basis of clinical symptoms, serum thyroxine and TRAb, thyroid ultrasound, and orbital computed tomography. Ficoll-Paque density gradient centrifugation was used to isolate PBMCs from 8 to 10 ml of fresh peripheral blood. Total RNA was extracted with Trizol reagent, and quality was checked on an Agilent 2100 Bioanalyzer. The TCR beta CDR3 regions were amplified from the RNA transcripts. For the first round of RT-PCR on the TCR CDR3, the HTBI primer set was used together with the Qiagen OneStep RT-PCR kit. Libraries were constructed in a second round of multiplex PCR, after which size selection and purification were carried out. Paired-end sequencing of the libraries was performed with 100 bp reads on an Illumina HiSeq2000. The paper's data handling went like this. SOAPnuke was used to process the raw data, throwing out any read that contained adapters or uncalled bases, had a mean Phred below 15, or lacked an exact constant-primer or identifier match. COPE v1.2.5 was used to merge high-quality paired reads, and clonotypes were defined as unique nucleotide sequences. MiTCR v1.1 was used to align clonotypes to the IMGT TRBV, TRBD and TRBJ reference segments. Analysis was restricted to V-J combinations with a frequency above 0.0001, which covered roughly 99% of repertoires. A TCS score was defined as the ratio of F50 (clonal expansion) to E x V (chaos), with BLOSUM62-based TCRdist applied between CDR3 peptides within each V-J. Welch's t-statistics and random forest reduced some 510 V-J features to fewer than 15, which were used in a naive Bayes classifier (R e1071). The raw public reads went through TCRdb reprocessing: fastp at Q25, MiXCR clone calling, in-frame beta chains kept. Entries that share a CDR3 protein sequence are merged under the most common genes and DNA. These V and J calls rely on TCRdb rather than the paper's analysis. The table for this sample lists fewer than 500,000 distinct CDR3 sequences; roughly 14% of them were counted only once. The ten largest account for about 13% of the sample.

This clonotype was observed many times. No antigen is known for it. There are no base qualities to consult, and no much larger clone falls within one base. Including cysteine and phenylalanine, the CDR3 has 14 amino acids. Kept here is only the CDR3 DNA, which spans 42 bases and is read in frame from base 1. V drops 0 bases and J drops 5 bases, leaving 9 bases in between. As encoded in the germline V gene, CDR1 is SGHRS while CDR2 is YFSETQ. The rearranged chain carries TRBV5-1 and TRBJ1-5, with the D gene call left open. This receptor was obtained from a man younger than 30 with Graves' ophthalmopathy. The sample comprised blood. The CDR3 amino acid sequence is: CASSLAGSDQPQHF. The DNA sequence is as follows: TGCGCCAGCAGCTTGGCGGGATCCGATCAGCCCCAGCATTTT.